This T cell receptor (beta chain) was sequenced during a study of T cells in localized non-small cell lung cancer. Overall study results and limits: Among the tissues sampled, uninvolved adjacent lung had the highest T cell clonality, above tumor. With higher T cell density in blood came longer overall survival. Appearances in adjacent lung were noted for a median 57 of the top 100 tumor clones.

Some clones are missing from TCRdb's copy, which holds only in-frame ones; the method was immunoSEQ multiplex PCR. The table includes 2,500 to 3,000 clones, 20% to 25% detected once. Germline loops: CDR1 SGHRS, CDR2 YFSETQ. Trimming removed 6 bases at V and 4 bases at J, with 13 bases between. The CDR3 is 14 amino acids. Details on this clone: The antigen is not known.

The V call is TRBV5-1, the J call TRBJ2-2; unclear D gene. This receptor was identified in a man between 40 and 75 years old with stage II lung adenocarcinoma. This material consisted of lung tumor tissue, taken before any cancer treatment. The CDR3: CASTGDLSTGELFF. CDR3 DNA: TGCGCCAGCACCGGAGACTTGAGCACCGGGGAGCTGTTTTTT.